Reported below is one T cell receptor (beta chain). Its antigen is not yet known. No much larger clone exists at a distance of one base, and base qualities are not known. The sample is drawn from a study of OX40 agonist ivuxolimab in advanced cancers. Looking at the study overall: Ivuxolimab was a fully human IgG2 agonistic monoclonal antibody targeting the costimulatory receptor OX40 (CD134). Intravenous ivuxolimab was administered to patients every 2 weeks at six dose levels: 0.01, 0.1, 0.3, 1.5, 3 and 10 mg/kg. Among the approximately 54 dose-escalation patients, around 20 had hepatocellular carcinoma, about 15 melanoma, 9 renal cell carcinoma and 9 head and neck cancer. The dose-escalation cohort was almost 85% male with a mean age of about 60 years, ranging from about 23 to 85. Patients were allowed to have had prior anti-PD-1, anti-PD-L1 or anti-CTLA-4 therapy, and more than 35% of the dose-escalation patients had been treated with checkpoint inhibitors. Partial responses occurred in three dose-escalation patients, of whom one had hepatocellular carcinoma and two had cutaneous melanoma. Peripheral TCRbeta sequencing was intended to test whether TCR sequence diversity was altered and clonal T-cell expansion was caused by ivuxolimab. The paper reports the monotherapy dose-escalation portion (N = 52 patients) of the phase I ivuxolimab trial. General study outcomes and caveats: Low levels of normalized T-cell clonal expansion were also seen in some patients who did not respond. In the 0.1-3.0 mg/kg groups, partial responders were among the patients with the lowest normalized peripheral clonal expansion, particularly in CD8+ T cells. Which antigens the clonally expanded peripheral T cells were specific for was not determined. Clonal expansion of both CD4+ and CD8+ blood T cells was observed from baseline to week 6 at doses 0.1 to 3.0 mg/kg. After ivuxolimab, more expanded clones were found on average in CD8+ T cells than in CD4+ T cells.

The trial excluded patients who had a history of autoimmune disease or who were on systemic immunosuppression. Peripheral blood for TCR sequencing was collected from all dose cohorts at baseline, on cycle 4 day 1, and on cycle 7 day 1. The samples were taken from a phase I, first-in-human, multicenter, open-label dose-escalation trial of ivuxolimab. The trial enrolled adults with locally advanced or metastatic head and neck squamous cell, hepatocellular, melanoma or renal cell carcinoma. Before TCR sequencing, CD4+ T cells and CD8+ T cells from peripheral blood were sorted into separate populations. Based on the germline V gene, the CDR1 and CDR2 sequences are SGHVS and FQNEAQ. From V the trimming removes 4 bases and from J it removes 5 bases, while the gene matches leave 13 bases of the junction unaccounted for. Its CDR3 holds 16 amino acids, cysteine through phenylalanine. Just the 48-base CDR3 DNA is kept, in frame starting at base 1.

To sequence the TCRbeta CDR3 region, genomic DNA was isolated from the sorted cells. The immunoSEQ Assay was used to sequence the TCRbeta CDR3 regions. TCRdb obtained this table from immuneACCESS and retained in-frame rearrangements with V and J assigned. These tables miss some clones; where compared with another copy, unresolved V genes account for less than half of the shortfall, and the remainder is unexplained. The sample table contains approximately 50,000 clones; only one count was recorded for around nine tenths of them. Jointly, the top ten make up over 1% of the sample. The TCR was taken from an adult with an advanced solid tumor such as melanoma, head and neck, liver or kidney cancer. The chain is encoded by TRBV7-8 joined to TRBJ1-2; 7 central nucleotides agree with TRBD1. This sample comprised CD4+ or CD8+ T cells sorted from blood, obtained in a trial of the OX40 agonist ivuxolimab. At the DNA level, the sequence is TGTGCCAGCAGCTCCCGCCGGACAGGCCCCCCGTATGGCTACACCTTC. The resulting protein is CASSSRRTGPPYGYTF.